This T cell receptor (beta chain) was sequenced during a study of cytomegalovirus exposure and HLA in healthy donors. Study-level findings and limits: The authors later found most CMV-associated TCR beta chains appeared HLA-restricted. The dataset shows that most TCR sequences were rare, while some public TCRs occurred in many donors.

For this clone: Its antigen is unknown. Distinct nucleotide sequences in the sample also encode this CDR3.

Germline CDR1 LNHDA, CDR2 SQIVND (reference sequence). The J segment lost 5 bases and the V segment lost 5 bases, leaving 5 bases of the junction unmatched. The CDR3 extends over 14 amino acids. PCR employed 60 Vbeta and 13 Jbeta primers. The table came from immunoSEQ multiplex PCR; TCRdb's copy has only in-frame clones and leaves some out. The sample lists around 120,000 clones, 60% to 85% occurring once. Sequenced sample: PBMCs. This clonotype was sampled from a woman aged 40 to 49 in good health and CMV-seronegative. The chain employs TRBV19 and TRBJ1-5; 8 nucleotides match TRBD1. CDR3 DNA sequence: TGTGCCAGTAGTCCCGGGACAGGCGATCAGCCCCAGCATTTT. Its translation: CASSPGTGDQPQHF. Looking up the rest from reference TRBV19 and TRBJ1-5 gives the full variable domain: DGGITQSPKYLFRKEGQNVTLSCEQNLNHDAMYWYRQDPGQGLRLIYYSQIVNDFQKGDIAEGYSVSREKKESFPLTVTSAQKNPTAFYLCASSPGTGDQPQHFGDGTRLSIL.